The 7 T cell receptor beta chains below all came from one sample that was sequenced in a study of blood T cells in healthy people across ages. A J-beta primer mix and a sample-barcoded 5' primer were used in a second PCR of about 7 to 12 cycles. MiXCR was run by TCRdb on the 5' RACE reads, yielding one entry per CDR3 protein. In the table there are about 840,000 distinct CDR3 sequences, 25% to 35% of which are singletons. This same sample was also part of a study on T cells of mothers and their children.

The specimen was blood. Receptors were obtained from a woman aged 40 to 50 in good health.

This clonotype was seen repeatedly, ten times or more. V usage is TRBV28 and J usage is TRBJ2-7; TRBD1 agrees at 8 bases. Germline V gene sequence: CDR1 MDHEN, CDR2 SYDVKM. Losses at the gene ends were 8 bases for V and 3 bases for J; bases not matched to a gene: 9. The CDR3 runs to 14 residues. CDR3 DNA: TGTGCCAGCCGTCTTCAGGGGGCACGCTACGAGCAGTACTTC. Translating it yields CASRLQGARYEQYF.

As to this clonotype: Given a much more abundant clone one base away, this may be a read error. V usage is TRBV6-1 and J usage is TRBJ2-1, with D maybe TRBD2 (7 bases). Germline V gene sequence: CDR1 MNHNS, CDR2 SASEGT. V gave up 0 bases and J gave up 5 bases, with 29 bases separating them. CDR3 length: 21 amino acids. DNA of the CDR3: TGTGCCAGCAGTGAAGCCTTCCCAGACGGGGGGCTTTTATCGGTTAACAATGAGCAGTTCTTC. This sequence encodes CASSEAFPDGGLLSVNNEQFF.

In this sample, this clonotype turned up a few times. This may come from a read error, since a much larger clone is one base off. This chain links TRBV27 with TRBJ2-7; 7 bases align to TRBD1. Germline CDR1 is MNHEY and CDR2 is SMNVEV (reference sequence). The CDR3 is 13 residues long. The CDR3 sequence: CTSSFGQATEQYF. As DNA, the CDR3 is TGTACCAGCAGTTTCGGACAGGCTACCGAGCAGTACTTC.

V is TRBV28 and J is TRBJ1-1; unclear D gene. V lost 4 bases and J 8 bases, leaving 17 bases between the germline ends. The CDR3 sequence is 14 residues long. The germline gives CDR1 MDHEN, CDR2 SYDVKM. The CDR3 DNA reads TGTGCCAGCAGTTCCGGGCCTAATGTACGCGAAGCTTTCTTT. This sequence encodes CASSSGPNVREAFF. The whole variable domain, remainder taken from reference TRBV28 and TRBJ1-1, is DVKVTQSSRYLVKRTGEKVFLECVQDMDHENMFWYRQDPGLGLRLIYFSYDVKMKEKGDIPEGYSVSREKKERFSLILESASTNQTSMYLCASSSGPNVREAFFGQGTRLTVV.

This clonotype appeared a few times. This chain joins TRBV5-1 and TRBJ2-4; TRBD1 is a possible D gene (5 bases). V was pared by 4 bases and J by 15 bases, with 20 bases between. From germline, CDR1 is SGHRS and CDR2 YFSETQ. CDR3 length: 13 amino acids. CDR3 in DNA: TGCGCCAGCAGCCAGGGTCCCCAGGGCATGTGGTACTTC. As protein: CASSQGPQGMWYF.

This clonotype was counted a few times. The chain links TRBV28 to TRBJ1-5, with 8 bases aligning to TRBD1. Germline CDR1 and CDR2: MDHEN and SYDVKM. The CDR3 extends over 19 amino acids. V gave up 3 bases and J gave up 0 bases; unmatched junction bases: 13. CDR3 protein: CASSLSFSAGGHSNQPQHF. The CDR3 DNA sequence: TGTGCCAGCAGTTTGTCATTCTCGGCAGGGGGCCATAGCAATCAGCCCCAGCATTTT.

This clonotype came up a few times. The genes are TRBV10-3 and TRBJ2-1, with a weak D call TRBD2 (6 bases). Trimming took 2 bases from V and 5 from J, leaving 13 bases between them. Per germline, CDR1 ENHRY and CDR2 SYGVKD. CDR3 size: 15 residues. The chain's CDR3 is CAISEPRDPNNEQFF. In DNA form, the CDR3 reads TGTGCCATCAGTGAGCCGCGGGACCCCAACAATGAGCAGTTCTTC.